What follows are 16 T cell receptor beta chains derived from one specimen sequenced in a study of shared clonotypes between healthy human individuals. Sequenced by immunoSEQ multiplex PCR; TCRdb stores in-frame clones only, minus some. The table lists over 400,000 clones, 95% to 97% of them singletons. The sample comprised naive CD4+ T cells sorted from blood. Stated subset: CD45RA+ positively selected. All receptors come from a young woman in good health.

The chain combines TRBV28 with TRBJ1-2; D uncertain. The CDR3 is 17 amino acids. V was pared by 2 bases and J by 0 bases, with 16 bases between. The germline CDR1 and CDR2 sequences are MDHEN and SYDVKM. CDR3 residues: CASSLAFSEIPNYGYTF. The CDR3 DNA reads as TGTGCCAGCAGTTTAGCCTTCTCAGAAATACCTAACTATGGCTACACCTTC.

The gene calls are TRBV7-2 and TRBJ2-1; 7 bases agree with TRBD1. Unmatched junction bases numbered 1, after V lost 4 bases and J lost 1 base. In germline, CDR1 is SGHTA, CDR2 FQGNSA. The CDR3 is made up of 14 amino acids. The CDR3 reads CASSWGQSYNEQFF. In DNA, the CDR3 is TGTGCCAGCAGCTGGGGACAGTCCTACAATGAGCAGTTCTTC.

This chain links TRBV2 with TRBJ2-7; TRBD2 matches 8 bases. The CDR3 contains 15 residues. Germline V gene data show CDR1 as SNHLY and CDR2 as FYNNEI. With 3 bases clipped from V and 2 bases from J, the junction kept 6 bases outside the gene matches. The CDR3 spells CASSESTSGTYEQYF. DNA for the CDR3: TGTGCCAGCAGTGAGAGTACTAGCGGCACCTACGAGCAGTACTTC.

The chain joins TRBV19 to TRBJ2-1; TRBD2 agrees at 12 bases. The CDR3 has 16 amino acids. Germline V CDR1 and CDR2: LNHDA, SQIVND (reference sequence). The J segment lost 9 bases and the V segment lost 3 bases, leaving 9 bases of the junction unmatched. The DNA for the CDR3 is TGTGCCAGTAGTATCATACTAGCGGGAGGAGGGGCTGAGCAGTTCTTC. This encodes CASSIILAGGGAEQFF.

CDR3 in amino acids: CASSSGTSGRLVTYEQYF. CDR3 coding DNA: TGTGCCAGCTCGTCCGGGACTAGCGGGAGGTTGGTGACCTACGAGCAGTACTTC. The chain joins TRBV9 to TRBJ2-7, with 15 nucleotides matching TRBD2. Trimming removed 7 bases from V and 2 bases from J; junction bases left unmatched: 13. The CDR3 extends over 18 amino acids. The germline gives CDR1 SGDLS, CDR2 YYNGEE.

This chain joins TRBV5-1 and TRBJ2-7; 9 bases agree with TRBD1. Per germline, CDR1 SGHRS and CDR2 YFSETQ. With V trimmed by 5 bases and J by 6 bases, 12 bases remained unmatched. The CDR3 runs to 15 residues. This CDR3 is CASRDRGGSSGEQYF. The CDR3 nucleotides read TGCGCCAGCAGGGACAGGGGAGGGTCGAGTGGCGAGCAGTACTTC.

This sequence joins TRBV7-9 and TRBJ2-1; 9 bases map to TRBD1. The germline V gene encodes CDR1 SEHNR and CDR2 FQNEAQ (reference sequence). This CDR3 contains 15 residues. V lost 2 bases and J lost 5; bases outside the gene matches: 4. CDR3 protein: CASSLLQGAHNEQFF. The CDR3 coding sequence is TGTGCCAGCAGCTTACTACAGGGGGCACACAATGAGCAGTTCTTC.

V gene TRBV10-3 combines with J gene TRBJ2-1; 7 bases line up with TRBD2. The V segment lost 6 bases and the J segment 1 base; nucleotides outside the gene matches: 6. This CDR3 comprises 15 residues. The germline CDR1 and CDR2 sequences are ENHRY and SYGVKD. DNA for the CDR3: TGTGCCATCAGCTCCGGGACTATATCCTACAATGAGCAGTTCTTC. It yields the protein CAISSGTISYNEQFF.

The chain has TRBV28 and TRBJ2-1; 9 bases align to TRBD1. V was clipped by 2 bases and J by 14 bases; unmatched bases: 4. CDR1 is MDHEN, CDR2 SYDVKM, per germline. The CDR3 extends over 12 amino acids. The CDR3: CASSLLRTGEFF. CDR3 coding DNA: TGTGCCAGCAGTTTACTTCGGACAGGGGAGTTCTTC.

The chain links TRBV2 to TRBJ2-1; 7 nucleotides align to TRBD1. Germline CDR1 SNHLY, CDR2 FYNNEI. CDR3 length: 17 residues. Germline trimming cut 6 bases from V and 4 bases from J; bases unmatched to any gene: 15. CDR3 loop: CASSPTLPGQLYNEQFF. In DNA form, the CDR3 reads TGTGCCAGCAGCCCAACACTCCCGGGACAGCTTTACAATGAGCAGTTCTTC.

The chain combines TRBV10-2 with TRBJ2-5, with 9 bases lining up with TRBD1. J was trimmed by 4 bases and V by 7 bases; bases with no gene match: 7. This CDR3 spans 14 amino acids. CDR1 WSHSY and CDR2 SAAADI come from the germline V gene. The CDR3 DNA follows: TGCGCCAGCAACGAGGGACAGGGTCTAGAGACCCAGTACTTC. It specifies CASNEGQGLETQYF.

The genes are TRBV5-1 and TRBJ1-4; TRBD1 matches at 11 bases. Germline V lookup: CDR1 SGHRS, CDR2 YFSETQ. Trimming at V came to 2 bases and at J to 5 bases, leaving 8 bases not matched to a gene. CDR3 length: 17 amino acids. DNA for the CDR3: TGCGCCAGCAGCTTTGGGACAGGGGGACCCCAAAATGAAAAACTGTTTTTT. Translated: CASSFGTGGPQNEKLFF.

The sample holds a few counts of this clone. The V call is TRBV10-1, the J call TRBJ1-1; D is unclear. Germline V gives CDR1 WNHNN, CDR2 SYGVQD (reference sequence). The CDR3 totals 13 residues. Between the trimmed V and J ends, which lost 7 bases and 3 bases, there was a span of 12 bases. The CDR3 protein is CASKRALDTEAFF. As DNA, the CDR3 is TGCGCCAGCAAACGGGCCCTGGACACTGAAGCTTTCTTT.

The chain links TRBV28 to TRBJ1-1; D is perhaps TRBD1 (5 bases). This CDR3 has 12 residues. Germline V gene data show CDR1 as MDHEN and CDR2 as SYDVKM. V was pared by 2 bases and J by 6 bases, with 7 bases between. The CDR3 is CASSLVGAEAFF. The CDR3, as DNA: TGTGCCAGCAGTTTAGTGGGGGCTGAAGCTTTCTTT.

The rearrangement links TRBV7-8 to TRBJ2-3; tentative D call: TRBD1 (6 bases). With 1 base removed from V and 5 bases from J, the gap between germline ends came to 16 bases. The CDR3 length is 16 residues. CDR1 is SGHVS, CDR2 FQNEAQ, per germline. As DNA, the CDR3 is TGTGCCAGCAGCTTAGGGTCCCGACAGGCAAAAGATACGCAGTATTTT. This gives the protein CASSLGSRQAKDTQYF.

The CDR3 sequence: CASSAAPAWTGGEKLFF. The DNA of the CDR3 is TGTGCCAGCAGTGCCGCGCCCGCCTGGACAGGGGGCGAAAAACTGTTTTTT. The chain couples TRBV6-1 to TRBJ1-4, with 11 bases fitting TRBD1. The length of the CDR3 is 17 residues. CDR1 and CDR2 (germline): MNHNS, SASEGT. Losses at the gene ends were 4 bases for V and 8 bases for J; bases not matched to a gene: 12.